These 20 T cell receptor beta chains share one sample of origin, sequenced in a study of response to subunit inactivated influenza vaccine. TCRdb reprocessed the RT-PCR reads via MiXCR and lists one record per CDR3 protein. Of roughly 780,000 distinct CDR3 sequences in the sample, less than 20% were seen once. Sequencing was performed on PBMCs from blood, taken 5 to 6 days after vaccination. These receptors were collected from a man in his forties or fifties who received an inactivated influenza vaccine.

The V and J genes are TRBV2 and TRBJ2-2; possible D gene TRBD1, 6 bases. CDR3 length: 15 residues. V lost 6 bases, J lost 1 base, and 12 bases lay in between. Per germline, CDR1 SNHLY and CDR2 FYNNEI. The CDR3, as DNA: TGTGCCAGCAGCACAGGGAGCTGGAACACCGGGGAGCTGTTTTTT. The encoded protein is CASSTGSWNTGELFF.

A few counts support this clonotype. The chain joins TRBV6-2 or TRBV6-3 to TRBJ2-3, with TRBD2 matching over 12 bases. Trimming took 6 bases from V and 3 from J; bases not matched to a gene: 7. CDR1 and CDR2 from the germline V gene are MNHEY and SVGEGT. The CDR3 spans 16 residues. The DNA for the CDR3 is TGTGCCAGCAGGCCACTAGCGGGGGGCCTAACAGATACGCAGTATTTT. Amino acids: CASRPLAGGLTDTQYF.

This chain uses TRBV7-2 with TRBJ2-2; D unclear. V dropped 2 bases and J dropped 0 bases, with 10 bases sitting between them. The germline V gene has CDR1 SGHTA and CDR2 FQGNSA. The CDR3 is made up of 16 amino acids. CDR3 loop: CASSLMAPANTGELFF. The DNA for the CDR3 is TGTGCCAGCAGCTTAATGGCGCCCGCGAACACCGGGGAGCTGTTTTTT.

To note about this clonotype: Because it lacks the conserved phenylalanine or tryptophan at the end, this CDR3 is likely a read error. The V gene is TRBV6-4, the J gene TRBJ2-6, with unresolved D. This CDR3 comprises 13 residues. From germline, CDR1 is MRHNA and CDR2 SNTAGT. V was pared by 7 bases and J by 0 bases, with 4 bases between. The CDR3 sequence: CASTLSGANVLTS. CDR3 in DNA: TGTGCCAGCACCCTCTCTGGGGCCAACGTCCTGACTTCC.

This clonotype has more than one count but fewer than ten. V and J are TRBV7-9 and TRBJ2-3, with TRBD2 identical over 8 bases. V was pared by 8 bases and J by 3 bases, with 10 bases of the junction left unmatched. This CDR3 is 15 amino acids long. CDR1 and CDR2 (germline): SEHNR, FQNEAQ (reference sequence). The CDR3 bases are TGTGCCAGCCGAATCCGAGTAGCGGGGACAGATACGCAGTATTTT. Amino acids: CASRIRVAGTDTQYF.

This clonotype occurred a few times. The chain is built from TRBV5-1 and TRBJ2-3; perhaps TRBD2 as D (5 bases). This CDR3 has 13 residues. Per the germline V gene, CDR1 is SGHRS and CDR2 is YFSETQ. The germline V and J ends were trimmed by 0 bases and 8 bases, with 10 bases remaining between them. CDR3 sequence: CASSLEDRGTQYF. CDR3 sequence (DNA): TGCGCCAGCAGCTTGGAGGACCGGGGTACGCAGTATTTT.

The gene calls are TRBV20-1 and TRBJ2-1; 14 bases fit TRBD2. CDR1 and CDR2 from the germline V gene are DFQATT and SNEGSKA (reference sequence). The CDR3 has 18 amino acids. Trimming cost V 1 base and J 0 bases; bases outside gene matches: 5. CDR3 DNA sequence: TGCAGTGCTAGAGTTGGACTAGCGGGGGGAGCCTCCTACAATGAGCAGTTCTTC. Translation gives CSARVGLAGGASYNEQFF.

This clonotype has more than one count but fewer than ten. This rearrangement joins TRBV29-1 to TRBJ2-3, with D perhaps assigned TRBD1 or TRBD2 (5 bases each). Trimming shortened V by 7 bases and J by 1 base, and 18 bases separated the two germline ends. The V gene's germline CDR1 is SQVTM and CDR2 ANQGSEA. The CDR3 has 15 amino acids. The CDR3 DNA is TGCAGCGCCGAGGGATCGGGACGGGGCACAGATACGCAGTATTTT. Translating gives CSAEGSGRGTDTQYF.

The CDR3, as DNA: TGTGCCATCAGTGAATTTCGGGGGGATTCCTACAATGAGCAGTTCTTC. It codes for CAISEFRGDSYNEQFF. The chain is built from TRBV10-3 and TRBJ2-1; 7 bases line up with TRBD2. The J segment lost 1 base and the V segment lost 3 bases, leaving 6 bases of the junction unmatched. Germline V gene sequence: CDR1 ENHRY, CDR2 SYGVKD. The CDR3 has 16 residues.

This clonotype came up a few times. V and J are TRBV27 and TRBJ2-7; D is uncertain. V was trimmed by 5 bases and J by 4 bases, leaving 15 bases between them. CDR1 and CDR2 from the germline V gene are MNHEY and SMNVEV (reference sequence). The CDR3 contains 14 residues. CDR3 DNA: TGTGCCAGCAGTCAGCTGTGGCCAGTATACGAGCAGTACTTC. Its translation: CASSQLWPVYEQYF.

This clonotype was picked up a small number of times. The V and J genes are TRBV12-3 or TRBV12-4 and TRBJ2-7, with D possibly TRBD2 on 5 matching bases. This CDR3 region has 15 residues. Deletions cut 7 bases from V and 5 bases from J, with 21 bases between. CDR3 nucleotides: TGTGCCAGCACCTTAACCCCCCTAGCCTTCGACGAGCAGTACTTC. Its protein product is CASTLTPLAFDEQYF.

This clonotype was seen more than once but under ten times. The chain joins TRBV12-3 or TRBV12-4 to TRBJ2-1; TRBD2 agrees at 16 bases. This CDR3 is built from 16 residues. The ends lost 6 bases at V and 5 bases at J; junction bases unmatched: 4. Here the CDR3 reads CASRGLAGGPHNEQFF. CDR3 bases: TGTGCCAGCAGGGGACTAGCGGGGGGGCCTCACAATGAGCAGTTCTTC.

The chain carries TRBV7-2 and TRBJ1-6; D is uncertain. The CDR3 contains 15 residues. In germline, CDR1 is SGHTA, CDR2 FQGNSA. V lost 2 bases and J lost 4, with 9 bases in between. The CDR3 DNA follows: TGTGCCAGCAGCTTATCCACACATTATAATTCACCCCTCCACTTT. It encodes CASSLSTHYNSPLHF.

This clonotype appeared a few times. The CDR3 loop is CASSRSGMGDTQYF. The CDR3 bases are TGTGCCAGCAGTCGTTCGGGGATGGGAGATACGCAGTATTTT. The chain employs TRBV12-3 or TRBV12-4 and TRBJ2-3; maybe TRBD2 (5 bases). Trimming left V 5 bases short and J 5 bases short, with 14 bases between. CDR3 length equals 14 residues.

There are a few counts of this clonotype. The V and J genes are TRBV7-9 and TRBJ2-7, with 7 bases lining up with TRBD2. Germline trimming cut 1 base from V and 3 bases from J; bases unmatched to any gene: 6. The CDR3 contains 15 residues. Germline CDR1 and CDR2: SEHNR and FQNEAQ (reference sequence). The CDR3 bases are TGTGCCAGCAGCTTAGATTGGGAGGGTGACTACGAGCAGTACTTC. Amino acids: CASSLDWEGDYEQYF.

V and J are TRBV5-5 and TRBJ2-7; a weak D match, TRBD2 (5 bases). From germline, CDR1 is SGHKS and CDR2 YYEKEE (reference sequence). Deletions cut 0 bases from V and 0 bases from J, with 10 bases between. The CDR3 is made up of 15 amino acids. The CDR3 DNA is TGTGCCAGCAGCTTGGGCGGGTGGAGCTCCTACGAGCAGTACTTC. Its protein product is CASSLGGWSSYEQYF.

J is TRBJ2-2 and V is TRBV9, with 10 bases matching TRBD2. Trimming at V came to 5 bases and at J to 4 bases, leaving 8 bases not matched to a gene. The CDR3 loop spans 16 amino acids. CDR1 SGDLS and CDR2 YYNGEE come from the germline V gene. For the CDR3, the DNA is TGTGCCAGCAGTCCCAGCGGGAGGGCCCGCACCGGGGAGCTGTTTTTT. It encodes CASSPSGRARTGELFF.

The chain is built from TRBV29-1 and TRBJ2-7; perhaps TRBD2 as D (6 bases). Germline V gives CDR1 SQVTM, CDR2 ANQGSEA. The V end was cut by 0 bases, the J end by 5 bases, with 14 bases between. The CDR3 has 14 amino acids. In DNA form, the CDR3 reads TGCAGCGTTGAAGAGCGGGGCAGGGAGGACGAGCAGTACTTC. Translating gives CSVEERGREDEQYF.

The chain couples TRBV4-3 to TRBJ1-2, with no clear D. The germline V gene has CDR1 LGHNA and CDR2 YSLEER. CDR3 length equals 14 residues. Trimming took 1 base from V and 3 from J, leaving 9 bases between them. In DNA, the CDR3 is TGCGCCAGCAGCCAAGTGAAGTCTTACTATGGCTACACCTTC. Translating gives CASSQVKSYYGYTF.

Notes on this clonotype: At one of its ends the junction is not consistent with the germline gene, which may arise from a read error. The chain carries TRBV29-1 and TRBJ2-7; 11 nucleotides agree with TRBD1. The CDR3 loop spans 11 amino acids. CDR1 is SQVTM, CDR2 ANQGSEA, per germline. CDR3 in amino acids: CSVGDRGSIHF. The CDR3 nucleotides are TGCAGCGTGGGGGACAGGGGGTCGATTCACTTC.